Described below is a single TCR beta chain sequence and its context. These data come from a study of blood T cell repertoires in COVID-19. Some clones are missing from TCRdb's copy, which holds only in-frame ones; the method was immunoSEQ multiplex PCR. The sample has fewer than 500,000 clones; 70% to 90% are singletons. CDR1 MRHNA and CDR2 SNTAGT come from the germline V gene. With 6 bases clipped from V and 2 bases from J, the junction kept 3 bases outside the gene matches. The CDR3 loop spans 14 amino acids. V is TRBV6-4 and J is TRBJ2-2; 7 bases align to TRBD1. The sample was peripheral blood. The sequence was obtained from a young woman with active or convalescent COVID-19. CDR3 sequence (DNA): TGTGCCAGCAGAGGGACAGTCAACACCGGGGAGCTGTTTTTT. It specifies CASRGTVNTGELFF.